The next 20 T cell receptor beta chains were all read from a single sample in a study of blood T cell repertoires in COVID-19. TCRdb's copy holds only in-frame clones and misses some; the assay was immunoSEQ multiplex PCR. The sample has 150,000 to 200,000 clones; approximately 90% are singletons. The sample consisted of PBMCs or T cells enriched from blood (not recorded which). The receptor set was obtained from a woman younger than 30 who had recovered from COVID-19.

This chain uses TRBV6-4 with TRBJ2-1; the D is unclear. Germline V CDR1 and CDR2: MRHNA, SNTAGT. V gave up 4 bases and J gave up 1 base, with 11 bases separating them. This CDR3 is built from 15 residues. The DNA of the CDR3 is TGTGCCAGCAGTGCCGGAGCAGAATCCTACAATGAGCAGTTCTTC. Protein sequence: CASSAGAESYNEQFF.

A single count supports this clone. The V gene is TRBV9, the J gene TRBJ1-4; 9 positions match TRBD1. Germline assignment: CDR1 SGDLS and CDR2 YYNGEE. There are 16 residues in the CDR3. Trimming removed 4 bases from V and 8 bases from J; junction bases left unmatched: 12. The CDR3 loop is CASSSQSGTGTEKLFF. The DNA of the CDR3 is TGTGCCAGCAGCAGCCAATCAGGGACAGGGACGGAAAAACTGTTTTTT.

The J gene is TRBJ1-2, the V gene TRBV18; D perhaps matches TRBD1 (6 bases). Trimming cost V 0 bases and J 4 bases, with 15 bases left between them. This CDR3 spans 16 amino acids. The V gene's germline CDR1 is KGHSH and CDR2 LQKENI. The CDR3 DNA is TGTGCCAGCTCACCACCGACGGGGGGCTTTGCCTATGGCTACACCTTC. Translated: CASSPPTGGFAYGYTF.

The gene calls are TRBV6-5 and TRBJ1-5; no definite D call. The CDR3 contains 13 residues. CDR1 is MNHEY, CDR2 SVGAGI, per germline. V shed 4 bases and J shed 3 bases, with 7 bases lying between them. The CDR3 region has the DNA TGTGCCAGCAGTTGGACTTCCAATCAGCCCCAGCATTTT. Amino acid sequence: CASSWTSNQPQHF.

The chain links TRBV27 to TRBJ1-1, with D possibly TRBD1 on 5 matching bases. CDR1 is MNHEY, CDR2 SMNVEV, per germline (reference sequence). The CDR3 runs 14 residues. Trimming took 5 bases from V and 7 from J, leaving 17 bases between them. CDR3 sequence (DNA): TGTGCCAGCAGTCTCATGGGGGGGTTTGTTGAAGCTTTCTTT. This codes for CASSLMGGFVEAFF.

Only a few counts were recorded for this clone. The genes are TRBV7-3 and TRBJ1-6; TRBD1 is a possible D gene (5 bases). CDR1 and CDR2 from the germline V gene are SGHTA and FQGTGA. V lost 2 bases, J lost 8 bases, and 13 bases lay in between. This CDR3 spans 15 amino acids. CDR3 region: CASSLDGGGDSPLHF. CDR3 sequence (DNA): TGTGCCAGCAGCTTAGATGGGGGAGGAGATTCACCCCTCCACTTT.

Turning to this clone: The junction does not match germline at one end; this may be a read error. This chain links TRBV7-9 with TRBJ2-3; the D gene is possibly TRBD2 (5 bases). Germline V lookup: CDR1 SEHNR, CDR2 FQNEAQ (reference sequence). CDR3 length equals 15 residues. This CDR3 is CANSPVGSGTDTQYF. The CDR3 bases are TGTGCCAACAGCCCAGTGGGTAGCGGCACAGATACGCAGTATTTT.

The chain recombines TRBV6-5 with TRBJ1-4; TRBD1 agrees at 10 bases. The CDR3 has 15 residues. Germline CDR1 is MNHEY and CDR2 is SVGAGI. Trimming removed 6 bases from V and 6 bases from J; junction bases left unmatched: 7. CDR3 coding DNA: TGTGCCAGCAGCCGACAGGGGGCGCGTCATGAAAAACTGTTTTTT. This sequence encodes CASSRQGARHEKLFF.

V usage is TRBV7-9 and J usage is TRBJ1-1; D ambiguous. This CDR3 is built from 12 residues. Germline values: CDR1 SEHNR, CDR2 FQNEAQ (reference sequence). With 4 bases removed from V and 11 bases from J, the gap between germline ends came to 14 bases. The CDR3 reads CASSSRGSDAFF. The DNA for the CDR3 is TGTGCCAGCAGCTCCCGAGGCAGTGACGCTTTCTTT.

This clone was found once. The chain has TRBV5-1 and TRBJ1-3; the D gene is possibly TRBD1 (5 bases). Germline loops: CDR1 SGHRS, CDR2 YFSETQ. V was pared by 0 bases and J by 2 bases, with 15 bases between. The CDR3 consists of 17 residues. The CDR3 protein is CASSLEGGMGPGNTIYF. Written as DNA, the CDR3 is TGCGCCAGCAGCTTGGAAGGAGGGATGGGGCCTGGAAACACCATATATTTT.

This chain uses TRBV7-3 with TRBJ2-5; 7 bases align to TRBD2. J was trimmed by 5 bases and V by 3 bases; bases with no gene match: 12. From germline, CDR1 is SGHTA and CDR2 FQGTGA. CDR3 size: 16 residues. As DNA, the CDR3 is TGTGCCAGCAGCTTCAGCGGGACTGGGGGTGGGGAGACCCAGTACTTC. This sequence encodes CASSFSGTGGGETQYF.

This chain links TRBV18 with TRBJ2-7, with 7 positions matching TRBD1. Trimming cost V 3 bases and J 6 bases; bases outside gene matches: 8. The CDR3 length is 14 residues. Germline loops: CDR1 KGHSH, CDR2 LQKENI. CDR3 sequence reads: CASSPKGAETEQYF. For the CDR3, the DNA is TGTGCCAGCTCACCTAAGGGGGCAGAGACCGAGCAGTACTTC. The full variable domain, rest sourced from reference TRBV18 and TRBJ2-7, is NAGVMQNPRHLVRRRGQEARLRCSPMKGHSHVYWYRQLPEEGLKFMVYLQKENIIDESGMPKERFSAEFPKEGPSILRIQQVVRGDSAAYFCASSPKGAETEQYFGPGTRLTVT.

The V gene is TRBV4-2, the J gene TRBJ1-5; no clear D gene. This CDR3 contains 14 residues. Trimming took 5 bases from V and 1 from J, leaving 9 bases between them. Germline V gene sequence: CDR1 LGHNA, CDR2 YNFKEQ. The CDR3 region is CASSTDSSNQPQHF. Here the CDR3 DNA reads TGTGCCAGCAGCACTGATAGCAGCAATCAGCCCCAGCATTTT.

The chain carries TRBV4-2 and TRBJ2-7; weak D call: TRBD2 (5 bases). V was clipped by 0 bases and J by 0 bases, with 18 bases between them. This CDR3 contains 18 residues. Germline CDR1 and CDR2: LGHNA and YNFKEQ. This CDR3 reads CASSQDLGGSSRSYEQYF. Written as DNA, the CDR3 is TGTGCCAGCAGCCAAGACTTGGGTGGGAGCTCGCGCTCCTACGAGCAGTACTTC.

This clone is a singleton in its sample. The chain is built from TRBV6-5 and TRBJ1-4; D gene uncertain. CDR1 and CDR2 (germline): MNHEY, SVGAGI. The length of the CDR3 is 13 residues. V shed 8 bases and J shed 7 bases, with 14 bases lying between them. CDR3 in DNA: TGTGCCAGCGTCCCGCGAGGGCGTGAAAAACTGTTTTTT. Translation: CASVPRGREKLFF.

The V gene is TRBV6-5, the J gene TRBJ2-1; 10 bases are shared with TRBD2. The CDR3 contains 13 residues. The germline CDR1 and CDR2 sequences are MNHEY and SVGAGI. The V segment lost 8 bases and the J segment 7 bases; nucleotides outside the gene matches: 5. The CDR3 coding sequence is TGTGCCAGCGGGACTAGCGTGCTGAATGAGCAGTTCTTC. Amino acid sequence: CASGTSVLNEQFF.

This clone is a singleton in its sample. CDR3: CASSPLSDWVPFF. The CDR3 DNA follows: TGTGCCAGCAGCCCCCTCAGTGACTGGGTGCCGTTCTTC. The chain employs TRBV3-1 (or the pseudogene TRBV3-2) and TRBJ2-1; D not resolved. Per germline, CDR1 LGHDT and CDR2 YNNKEL (reference sequence). The CDR3 has 13 amino acids. V was cut by 4 bases and J by 15 bases, with 19 bases left in between.

V gene TRBV5-1 combines with J gene TRBJ2-7; a weak D match, TRBD2 (6 bases). Trimming took 0 bases from V and 3 from J, leaving 13 bases between them. Germline-derived CDR1 and CDR2 are SGHRS and YFSETQ. The CDR3 contains 15 residues. The CDR3 region is CASSLGGTSRYEQYF. CDR3 bases: TGCGCCAGCAGCTTGGGCGGGACGTCTCGCTACGAGCAGTACTTC.

This rearrangement joins TRBV12-5 to TRBJ2-2; TRBD2 might be the D (5 bases). The CDR3 runs to 17 residues. V gave up 2 bases and J gave up 5 bases, with 18 bases separating them. The germline V gene has CDR1 LGHNT and CDR2 FRNRAP. The CDR3: CASGLQPWWELTGELFF. CDR3 coding DNA: TGTGCTAGTGGTTTGCAGCCCTGGTGGGAGTTGACCGGGGAGCTGTTTTTT.

The V call is TRBV25-1, the J call TRBJ1-6; 8 nucleotides agree with TRBD1. The CDR3 is made up of 16 amino acids. CDR1 and CDR2 (germline): MGHDK, SYGVNS. V shed 3 bases, J shed 6 bases, and the junction held 7 bases outside the gene matches. The CDR3 is CASSDHGQGFNSPLHF. The CDR3 bases are TGTGCCAGCAGTGATCACGGACAGGGTTTTAATTCACCCCTCCACTTT.